This T cell receptor (beta chain) was sequenced for a study of CD8 T cells in Susac syndrome. The multiple sclerosis controls were treatment-naive patients, and their relapsing-remitting disease was stable or active. Negative isolation yielded CD4+ and CD8+ T cells, and FACS enriched TEMRA cells. RNA amounts of 0.5 to 1 ug underwent reverse transcription with random hexamers. The CDR3 of TCR beta was amplified by immunoSEQ multiplex PCR across 54 Vbeta and 13 Jbeta. From the immunoSEQ multiplex PCR reads, TCRdb called clonotypes with MiXCR, one entry per CDR3 protein. The sample lists 180,000 or so distinct CDR3 sequences, about 96% occurring once. V dropped 4 bases and J dropped 11; count of bases not matched to a gene: 14. The CDR3 is 15 residues long. Per germline, CDR1 ENHRY and CDR2 SYGVKD.

The gene calls are TRBV10-3 and TRBJ1-5, with 7 bases lining up with TRBD1. This TCR derives from a human donor with multiple sclerosis. The specimen sequenced was CD4+ T cells from PBMCs. The CDR3 DNA reads as TGTGCCATCAGTGCCGGGACAGAGGACTCATCGACCCAGCATTTT. This encodes CAISAGTEDSSTQHF.